These 21 T cell receptor beta chains came from one sample sequenced in a study of T cells after yellow fever vaccination. Each CDR3 protein gets one entry after TCRdb re-called the 5' RACE reads with MiXCR. The sample has some 340,000 distinct CDR3 sequences, about 10% seen once. Source: CD4+ T cells sorted from PBMCs, taken 45 days after the yellow fever booster vaccination. These receptors originate from a man between 18 and 35 years old who received the YFV17D yellow fever vaccine.

This clonotype was seen a few times. The chain combines TRBV6-5 with TRBJ1-1; D is unresolved. Trimming removed 6 bases from V and 6 bases from J, with 14 bases in between. CDR1 and CDR2 (germline): MNHEY, SVGAGI. The CDR3 has 13 residues. CDR3 sequence (DNA): TGTGCCAGCAGACCGACTGTGACGCCTGAAGCTTTCTTT. Its translation is CASRPTVTPEAFF.

This clonotype was seen many times. The rearrangement links TRBV5-1 to TRBJ2-2; perhaps TRBD1 as D (6 bases). Germline V CDR1 and CDR2: SGHRS, YFSETQ. This CDR3 has 16 amino acids. Between the trimmed V and J ends, which lost 1 base and 0 bases, there was a span of 10 bases. CDR3 in DNA: TGCGCCAGCAGCTTGTTGAGACAGGCGAACACCGGGGAGCTGTTTTTT. This encodes CASSLLRQANTGELFF.

The chain has TRBV6-6 and TRBJ2-7, with D perhaps matching TRBD1 (6 bases). The germline V gene encodes CDR1 MNHNY and CDR2 SVGAGI (reference sequence). CDR3 size: 14 residues. Trimming cost V 2 bases and J 5 bases, with 13 bases left between them. The CDR3 nucleotides read TGTGCCAGCAGTTACCCAAGACAGGATAACGAGCAGTACTTC. Residues: CASSYPRQDNEQYF.

The chain joins TRBV7-2 to TRBJ2-7; D tentatively reads TRBD1 or TRBD2 (5 bases each). V dropped 5 bases and J dropped 3 bases, with 11 bases sitting between them. CDR1 is SGHTA, CDR2 FQGNSA, per germline. This CDR3 spans 13 amino acids. CDR3 residues: CASSTGRRYEQYF. The CDR3 DNA reads as TGTGCCAGCAGCACGGGACGGCGCTACGAGCAGTACTTC.

V and J are TRBV7-6 and TRBJ2-3; D is unresolved. The CDR3 has 14 residues. Per germline, CDR1 SGHVS and CDR2 FNYEAQ. V was trimmed by 1 base and J by 1 base, leaving 6 bases between them. The chain's CDR3 is CASSLVTGTDTQYF. In DNA, the CDR3 is TGTGCCAGCAGCTTAGTCACAGGCACAGATACGCAGTATTTT.

V usage is TRBV5-6 and J usage is TRBJ2-1; 12 bases line up with TRBD2. V shed 5 bases, J shed 0 bases, and the junction held 15 bases outside the gene matches. CDR3 length equals 20 residues. The V gene's germline CDR1 is SGHDT and CDR2 YYEEEE. This chain's CDR3 is CASRGGATSGGPSSYNEQFF. The CDR3 nucleotides read TGTGCCAGCAGGGGGGGGGCGACTAGCGGGGGACCCTCCTCCTACAATGAGCAGTTCTTC.

The chain is built from TRBV5-1 and TRBJ2-3; unclear D gene. The CDR3 length is 14 residues. Trimming took off 0 bases at V and 5 bases at J, with 10 bases between the two ends. Germline V gene lookup returns CDR1 SGHRS and CDR2 YFSETQ. CDR3 DNA: TGCGCCAGCAGCTTGGAAGGGTCCAGAGATACGCAGTATTTT. Translated, it gives CASSLEGSRDTQYF. Complete variable domain (other parts from reference TRBV5-1 and TRBJ2-3): KAGVTQTPRYLIKTRGQQVTLSCSPISGHRSVSWYQQTPGQGLQFLFEYFSETQRNKGNFPGRFSGRQFSNSRSEMNVSTLELGDSALYLCASSLEGSRDTQYFGPGTRLTVL.

This clonotype was detected only a few times. The rearrangement links TRBV20-1 to TRBJ1-1; possibly TRBD1 for D (5 bases). Germline values: CDR1 DFQATT, CDR2 SNEGSKA (reference sequence). CDR3 length: 12 amino acids. With 7 bases removed from V and 4 bases from J, the gap between germline ends came to 13 bases. The CDR3: CSVSQGGTEAFF. CDR3 sequence (DNA): TGCAGTGTCTCCCAGGGAGGCACTGAAGCTTTCTTT.

The chain uses TRBV6-5 and TRBJ2-1; D unclear. The CDR3 is 13 residues long. Germline V gene lookup returns CDR1 MNHEY and CDR2 SVGAGI. V dropped 4 bases and J dropped 9 bases, with 13 bases sitting between them. The CDR3: CASSLGQSSEQFF. The CDR3 DNA sequence: TGTGCCAGCAGTTTAGGGCAGAGTTCTGAGCAGTTCTTC.

V gene TRBV28 combines with J gene TRBJ2-1, with 8 bases fitting TRBD1. The CDR3 has 14 residues. The germline V gene has CDR1 MDHEN and CDR2 SYDVKM. J lost 3 bases, V lost 6 bases, and 4 bases had no gene match. CDR3 loop: CASRTGTGYNEQFF. The CDR3 DNA reads TGTGCCAGCAGGACCGGGACAGGCTACAATGAGCAGTTCTTC.

The chain employs TRBV7-2 and TRBJ1-4; 8 nucleotides align to TRBD1. The germline gives CDR1 SGHTA, CDR2 FQGNSA. The CDR3 is 14 amino acids. J was trimmed by 8 bases and V by 4 bases; bases with no gene match: 6. The CDR3 is CASSSDRAKEKLFF. CDR3 DNA: TGTGCCAGCAGCTCGGACAGGGCGAAGGAAAAACTGTTTTTT.

This clonotype occurred a few times. This chain connects TRBV5-1 to TRBJ2-5, with D maybe TRBD1 (6 bases). The germline gives CDR1 SGHRS, CDR2 YFSETQ. The CDR3 loop spans 16 amino acids. Trimming left V 0 bases short and J 0 bases short, with 12 bases between. The CDR3 DNA follows: TGCGCCAGCAGCTTGGCCCCGGGACAAGACCAAGAGACCCAGTACTTC. It specifies CASSLAPGQDQETQYF.

This chain links TRBV4-3 with TRBJ2-2; 11 nucleotides agree with TRBD2. The CDR3 covers 18 residues. V shed 4 bases, J shed 5 bases, and the junction held 12 bases outside the gene matches. Per the germline V gene, CDR1 is LGHNA and CDR2 is YSLEER. CDR3 nucleotides: TGCGCCAGCAGCCGAGACCCATGGGTAGCGGGGGGGACCGGGGAGCTGTTTTTT. This translates into CASSRDPWVAGGTGELFF.

This clonotype was found many times. The chain joins TRBV20-1 to TRBJ2-7; D might be TRBD1 (5 bases). CDR1 is DFQATT and CDR2 is SNEGSKA in the germline V gene (reference sequence). The CDR3 length is 13 residues. V shed 3 bases and J shed 6 bases, with 15 bases lying between them. In DNA form, the CDR3 reads TGCAGTGCTAGGCGGCAGGGAACAGGCGAGCAGTACTTC. It codes for CSARRQGTGEQYF.

This clonotype has only a few counts. The V call is TRBV27, the J call TRBJ1-5, with TRBD1 identical over 8 bases. The germline V gene encodes CDR1 MNHEY and CDR2 SMNVEV (reference sequence). There are 13 residues in the CDR3. The V and J ends lost 6 bases and 7 bases, in that order; junction bases with no gene match: 5. The DNA of the CDR3 is TGTGCCAGCAGCCGGACAGGGAGCCAGCCCCAGCATTTT. Translating it yields CASSRTGSQPQHF.

The chain uses TRBV6-2 or TRBV6-3 and TRBJ2-3; 10 bases agree with TRBD2. The V gene end was trimmed by 5 bases and the J gene end by 2 bases; junction bases not matched to a gene: 7. Germline V CDR1 and CDR2: MNHEY, SVGEGT. The CDR3 runs 16 residues. The CDR3 DNA sequence: TGTGCCAGCAGTCGAGATAGCGGGGGGTACACAGATACGCAGTATTTT. Encoded protein: CASSRDSGGYTDTQYF.

The chain carries TRBV12-3 or TRBV12-4 and TRBJ2-1; TRBD2 matches 10 bases. V lost 6 bases and J lost 0; bases outside the gene matches: 14. The CDR3 runs 19 residues. CDR3 DNA sequence: TGTGCCAGCAGCCGAGGGACCGGACTAGCGGCAAGCTCCTACAATGAGCAGTTCTTC. This encodes CASSRGTGLAASSYNEQFF.

This sequence joins TRBV20-1 and TRBJ2-4; no clear D gene. The CDR3 contains 13 residues. Germline V gene sequence: CDR1 DFQATT, CDR2 SNEGSKA (reference sequence). The V end lost 2 bases, the J end lost 11 bases, and 16 bases lay between the germline ends. The CDR3 coding sequence is TGCAGTGCTAGAAAGGATCCCGGTTGGCTTCAGTACTTC. Protein sequence: CSARKDPGWLQYF.

The chain carries TRBV5-1 and TRBJ2-5; the D gene is possibly TRBD2 (5 bases). Deletions cut 7 bases from V and 6 bases from J, with 7 bases between. The CDR3 loop spans 10 amino acids. Germline CDR1 is SGHRS and CDR2 is YFSETQ. The CDR3 DNA reads as TGCGCCAGCTCCGGGAAGACCCAGTACTTC. Translating gives CASSGKTQYF.

The table lists this clonotype with a few counts. The chain links TRBV6-2 or TRBV6-3 to TRBJ2-5, with D tentatively TRBD2 (7 bases). CDR1 MNHEY and CDR2 SVGEGT come from the germline V gene. CDR3 length: 14 residues. V was pared by 2 bases and J by 8 bases, with 15 bases between. The CDR3 spells CASSYAGGPRTQYF. Here the CDR3 DNA reads TGTGCCAGCAGTTACGCCGGGGGGCCGAGAACCCAGTACTTC.

This clonotype was picked up a small number of times. V is TRBV6-2 or TRBV6-3 and J is TRBJ2-5; 9 positions agree with TRBD1. This CDR3 has 16 residues. The trim removed 6 bases at V and 5 bases at J, leaving 13 bases unmatched. Looked up from germline, CDR1 is MNHEY and CDR2 is SVGEGT. CDR3 in amino acids: CASRPLGQGNSETQYF. The CDR3 DNA sequence: TGTGCCAGCAGGCCCCTCGGACAGGGGAATTCGGAGACCCAGTACTTC.